The 29 T cell receptor beta chains in this list originate from one sample, sequenced in a study of T cell responses to AZD1222 COVID-19 vaccine. TCRdb's table, derived via immunoSEQ multiplex PCR, lists solely in-frame clones and lacks some. The sample gives 130,000 to 150,000 clones, about 91% of which show up once; approximately 3.1% is in the top ten. This material consisted of peripheral blood, taken on day 0 of MenACWY control vaccination. These receptor sequences come from an adult in good health.

The chain employs TRBV27 and TRBJ2-1; the match to TRBD2 covers 11 bases. The CDR3 runs to 16 residues. Germline lookup yields CDR1 MNHEY and CDR2 SMNVEV (reference sequence). The V and J ends lost 0 bases and 3 bases, in that order; junction bases with no gene match: 1. CDR3 amino acids: CASSLSGTSGYNEQFF. As DNA, the CDR3 is TGTGCCAGCAGTTTATCTGGGACTAGCGGCTACAATGAGCAGTTCTTC.

CDR3 amino acids: CASSPRAESFRNYGYTF. CDR3 nucleotides: TGTGCCAGCAGCCCCCGGGCGGAGTCATTTCGAAACTATGGCTACACCTTC. The chain links TRBV11-2 to TRBJ1-2, with D unresolved. The germline CDR1 and CDR2 sequences are SGHAT and FQNNGV. Trimming cost V 5 bases and J 2 bases, with 21 bases left between them. This CDR3 has 17 residues.

The V and J genes are TRBV6-4 and TRBJ2-1; D could derive from TRBD1 or TRBD2 (6 bases each). The CDR3 is made up of 16 amino acids. V lost 5 bases, J lost 0 bases, and 14 bases lay in between. CDR1 is MRHNA and CDR2 is SNTAGT in the germline V gene. CDR3 residues: CASSPRGQGSYNEQFF. The CDR3 DNA reads as TGTGCCAGCAGTCCACGGGGGCAGGGCTCCTACAATGAGCAGTTCTTC.

The chain is built from TRBV27 and TRBJ1-1, with 8 bases lining up with TRBD1. Germline V gene data show CDR1 as MNHEY and CDR2 as SMNVEV (reference sequence). The V segment lost 6 bases and the J segment 5 bases; nucleotides outside the gene matches: 11. This CDR3 is built from 15 residues. DNA of the CDR3: TGTGCCAGCAGAAGAGGACAGGGCCTGGTTACTGAAGCTTTCTTT. This encodes CASRRGQGLVTEAFF.

This clone was seen more than once but under ten times. Distinct nucleotide sequences in the sample also encode this CDR3. The V and J genes are TRBV5-6 and TRBJ1-2, with D possibly matching TRBD1 (5 bases). Trimming stripped 4 bases from V and 8 bases from J, with 9 bases between. The CDR3 runs to 11 residues. The germline V gene encodes CDR1 SGHDT and CDR2 YYEEEE. CDR3 amino acids: CASSSRGGYTF. CDR3 nucleotide sequence: TGTGCCAGCAGCAGCCGGGGGGGCTACACCTTC.

V usage is TRBV9 and J usage is TRBJ2-4; a weak D match, TRBD2 (6 bases). Germline loops: CDR1 SGDLS, CDR2 YYNGEE. The CDR3 has 17 residues. Trimming took 1 base from V and 6 from J, leaving 20 bases between them. The CDR3 sequence: CASSVNPTLGGLNIQYF. The CDR3 DNA is TGTGCCAGCAGCGTAAACCCCACCCTTGGGGGGTTAAACATTCAGTACTTC.

The chain recombines TRBV6-5 with TRBJ1-1; D perhaps matches TRBD1 (5 bases). This CDR3 spans 13 amino acids. V was trimmed by 3 bases and J by 11 bases, leaving 16 bases between them. Germline loops: CDR1 MNHEY, CDR2 SVGAGI. In DNA, the CDR3 is TGTGCCAGCAGTTATGGAGCGGGGGGAACGGCTTTCTTT. This encodes CASSYGAGGTAFF.

This chain links TRBV3-1 (or the pseudogene TRBV3-2) with TRBJ1-3; D possibly corresponds to TRBD1 (6 bases). V was pared by 4 bases and J by 5 bases, with 15 bases between. Per germline, CDR1 LGHDT and CDR2 YNNKEL (reference sequence). The CDR3 contains 15 residues. This chain's CDR3 is CASSPQGLLRNTIYF. DNA of the CDR3: TGTGCCAGCAGCCCTCAGGGGTTACTTAGAAACACCATATATTTT.

This rearrangement joins TRBV3-1 (or the pseudogene TRBV3-2) to TRBJ1-2; D gene ambiguous. Trimming cost V 2 bases and J 0 bases, with 7 bases left between them. Germline V gene lookup returns CDR1 LGHDT and CDR2 YNNKEL (reference sequence). The CDR3 is made up of 14 amino acids. CDR3 protein: CASSQRLANYGYTF. Here the CDR3 DNA reads TGTGCCAGCAGCCAACGGTTAGCTAACTATGGCTACACCTTC.

This chain links TRBV11-2 with TRBJ1-2, with D perhaps TRBD1 (5 bases). The germline gives CDR1 SGHAT, CDR2 FQNNGV. Trimming shortened V by 5 bases and J by 8 bases, and 18 bases separated the two germline ends. This CDR3 comprises 14 residues. The CDR3 DNA reads as TGTGCCAGCAGCAAGGTTGAGGGGATGGGAGGCTACACCTTC. It encodes CASSKVEGMGGYTF. Drawing the rest from reference TRBV11-2 and TRBJ1-2, the complete variable domain is EAGVAQSPRYKIIEKRQSVAFWCNPISGHATLYWYQQILGQGPKLLIQFQNNGVVDDSQLPKDRFSAERLKGVDSTLKIQPAKLEDSAVYLCASSKVEGMGGYTFGSGTRLTVV.

This clone was recorded only once. The V call is TRBV4-1, the J call TRBJ1-2; D may be TRBD1 (5 bases). From germline, CDR1 is MGHRA and CDR2 YSYEKL. The CDR3 length is 15 residues. Trimming shortened V by 0 bases and J by 1 base, and 9 bases separated the two germline ends. CDR3 in amino acids: CASSQEPGHNYGYTF. The CDR3 region has the DNA TGCGCCAGCAGCCAAGAACCCGGACATAACTATGGCTACACCTTC.

The chain recombines TRBV28 with TRBJ2-7; TRBD2 aligns across 15 bases. Germline loops: CDR1 MDHEN, CDR2 SYDVKM. The CDR3 is 16 residues long. Losses at the gene ends were 6 bases for V and 6 bases for J; bases not matched to a gene: 9. The CDR3 loop reads CASSRPGLAGGTEQYF. CDR3 bases: TGTGCCAGCAGCAGACCGGGACTAGCGGGAGGTACCGAGCAGTACTTC.

Note on this clone: The same CDR3 also results from other DNA sequences found in this sample. This chain joins TRBV5-1 and TRBJ2-1; no clear D gene. This CDR3 comprises 12 residues. Trimming took off 1 base at V and 7 bases at J, with 6 bases between the two ends. CDR1 is SGHRS, CDR2 YFSETQ, per germline. This CDR3 is CASSLPSNEQFF. In DNA form, the CDR3 reads TGCGCCAGCAGCTTGCCATCGAATGAGCAGTTCTTC.

This chain connects TRBV4-1 to TRBJ2-3; 7 bases align to TRBD1. This CDR3 contains 14 residues. CDR1 MGHRA and CDR2 YSYEKL come from the germline V gene. V lost 1 base and J lost 5; bases outside the gene matches: 3. CDR3 residues: CASSQGDRGDTQYF. The DNA for the CDR3 is TGCGCCAGCAGCCAAGGGGACAGAGGAGATACGCAGTATTTT.

This clone was seen a single time. The rearrangement uses TRBV6-5 and TRBJ1-1, with D maybe TRBD1 (5 bases). CDR1 is MNHEY and CDR2 is SVGAGI in the germline V gene. Trimming removed 0 bases at V and 2 bases at J, with 10 bases between. CDR3 length: 15 amino acids. CDR3 in amino acids: CASSYSTDINTEAFF. CDR3 DNA: TGTGCCAGCAGTTACTCGACAGATATCAACACTGAAGCTTTCTTT.

This sequence joins TRBV19 and TRBJ2-7; 8 positions agree with TRBD1. With 3 bases clipped from V and 3 bases from J, the junction kept 10 bases outside the gene matches. CDR1 is LNHDA and CDR2 is SQIVND in the germline V gene (reference sequence). This CDR3 comprises 16 residues. CDR3 DNA: TGTGCCAGTAGTATTCGTCCCACAGGGGGAGGCTACGAGCAGTACTTC. Amino acids: CASSIRPTGGGYEQYF. The entire variable domain, with the rest obtained from reference TRBV19 and TRBJ2-7, is as follows: DGGITQSPKYLFRKEGQNVTLSCEQNLNHDAMYWYRQDPGQGLRLIYYSQIVNDFQKGDIAEGYSVSREKKESFPLTVTSAQKNPTAFYLCASSIRPTGGGYEQYFGPGTRLTVT.

V usage is TRBV4-1 and J usage is TRBJ1-6; D possibly corresponds to TRBD1 (6 bases). The length of the CDR3 is 15 residues. CDR1 is MGHRA and CDR2 is YSYEKL in the germline V gene. Trimming removed 5 bases from V and 0 bases from J, with 8 bases in between. CDR3 sequence reads: CASSVQGSYNSPLHF. In nucleotides, the CDR3 is TGCGCCAGCAGCGTACAGGGCTCCTATAATTCACCCCTCCACTTT.

The genes are TRBV19 and TRBJ1-2; D gene uncertain. With 8 bases removed from V and 4 bases from J, the gap between germline ends came to 20 bases. Germline V gene sequence: CDR1 LNHDA, CDR2 SQIVND (reference sequence). The CDR3 contains 15 residues. The CDR3 region has the DNA TGTGCCAGTCTCGGCCGCAGGTCTGCGATCTATGGCTACACCTTC. Its protein product is CASLGRRSAIYGYTF.

This rearrangement joins TRBV4-3 to TRBJ2-3; D is undetermined. Trimming took off 0 bases at V and 3 bases at J, with 7 bases between the two ends. This CDR3 spans 14 amino acids. Germline V gene lookup returns CDR1 LGHNA and CDR2 YSLEER. As DNA, the CDR3 is TGCGCCAGCAGCCAAGATTTCCAGACAGATACGCAGTATTTT. Amino acids: CASSQDFQTDTQYF.

The chain combines TRBV6-4 with TRBJ2-1; weak D call: TRBD1 (6 bases). CDR3 length equals 15 residues. V was clipped by 7 bases and J by 6 bases, with 19 bases between them. Germline assignment: CDR1 MRHNA and CDR2 SNTAGT. The CDR3: CASTRDINKGNEQFF. CDR3 coding DNA: TGTGCCAGCACCCGGGACATAAATAAGGGCAATGAGCAGTTCTTC.

This clone was found a few times. The chain joins TRBV3-1 (or the pseudogene TRBV3-2) to TRBJ1-2, with D unclear. The germline gives CDR1 LGHDT, CDR2 YNNKEL (reference sequence). The CDR3 spans 12 residues. The V gene lost 2 bases and the J gene lost 9 bases, with 10 bases spanning the gap. The CDR3 nucleotides read TGTGCCAGCAGCCAATTGGAAGAGAGCTACACCTTC. Its translation is CASSQLEESYTF.

J is TRBJ1-3 and V is TRBV6-1; D not resolved. CDR3 length equals 15 residues. Trimming left V 3 bases short and J 3 bases short, with 12 bases between. CDR1 and CDR2 from the germline V gene are MNHNS and SASEGT. The CDR3 DNA reads TGTGCCAGCAGTGATAGGAAATCCCATGGAAACACCATATATTTT. Protein: CASSDRKSHGNTIYF.

This chain links TRBV6-2 or TRBV6-3 with TRBJ1-1; D not resolved. Trimming stripped 4 bases from V and 6 bases from J, with 15 bases between. This CDR3 spans 14 amino acids. Germline values: CDR1 MNHEY, CDR2 SVGEGT. The CDR3 DNA reads as TGTGCCAGCAGTTGGTTCGCTTCTCGCTCTGAAGCTTTCTTT. As protein: CASSWFASRSEAFF.

The rearrangement joins TRBV30 to TRBJ2-1; 8 bases are a match to TRBD2. V shed 3 bases, J shed 12 bases, and the junction held 13 bases outside the gene matches. This CDR3 has 14 amino acids. Germline V gene lookup returns CDR1 GTSNPN and CDR2 SVGIG (reference sequence). CDR3 loop: CAWRGQAGASRQFF. The CDR3 DNA reads TGTGCCTGGAGGGGACAAGCGGGAGCCTCTAGGCAGTTCTTC.

This rearrangement joins TRBV30 to TRBJ1-2, with D maybe TRBD1 (5 bases). The V and J ends lost 1 base and 6 bases respectively, with 12 bases between them. Germline V CDR1 and CDR2: GTSNPN, SVGIG (reference sequence). This CDR3 contains 13 residues. This CDR3 is CAWSEGISDGYTF. CDR3 nucleotide sequence: TGTGCCTGGAGTGAGGGGATAAGCGATGGCTACACCTTC.

This chain uses TRBV5-6 with TRBJ1-5, with 10 bases matching TRBD1. Germline CDR1 reads SGHDT; CDR2 reads YYEEEE. The CDR3 spans 13 residues. With 4 bases clipped from V and 9 bases from J, the junction kept 4 bases outside the gene matches. CDR3 amino acids: CASSLDRGAPQHF. The CDR3, as DNA: TGTGCCAGCAGCCTGGACAGGGGGGCGCCCCAGCATTTT. The full variable domain, in which reference TRBV5-6 and TRBJ1-5 provide the parts outside the CDR3, is DAGVTQSPTHLIKTRGQQVTLRCSPKSGHDTVSWYQQALGQGPQFIFQYYEEEERQRGNFPDRFSGHQFPNYSSELNVNALLLGDSALYLCASSLDRGAPQHFGDGTRLSIL.

The genes are TRBV15 and TRBJ2-7; 10 bases map to TRBD1. With 7 bases clipped from V and 4 bases from J, the junction kept 4 bases outside the gene matches. CDR1 and CDR2 from the germline V gene are LNHNV and YYDKDF (reference sequence). The CDR3 is made up of 13 amino acids. CDR3 in DNA: TGTGCCACCAACCTGGGACAGGGGTACGAGCAGTACTTC. Translation gives CATNLGQGYEQYF.

J is TRBJ1-5 and V is TRBV12-3 or TRBV12-4; D is undetermined. There are 13 residues in the CDR3. The V end was cut by 5 bases, the J end by 0 bases, with 5 bases between. CDR3 in amino acids: CASSPYSNQPQHF. In DNA form, the CDR3 reads TGTGCCAGCAGTCCCTATAGCAATCAGCCCCAGCATTTT.

This clone was recorded only once. The chain links TRBV7-3 to TRBJ1-1; 7 bases agree with TRBD1. The CDR3 is 14 amino acids. CDR1 SGHTA and CDR2 FQGTGA come from the germline V gene. Trimming at V came to 4 bases and at J to 1 base, leaving 3 bases not matched to a gene. CDR3 region: CASSSQGENTEAFF. In nucleotides, the CDR3 is TGTGCCAGCAGCTCTCAGGGGGAGAACACTGAAGCTTTCTTT.